The T cell receptor (beta chain) under discussion was sequenced for a study of blood T cell repertoires in COVID-19. The wider study: Both acute and convalescent COVID-19 samples were obtained from the United States, Italy and Spain. Sample material is recorded as cDNA or gDNA derived from T cells, B-cell-depleted T cells, or PBMCs.

As originally analysed: Scientists estimated how many nucleated cells there were by amplifying reference gene primers. The repertoire was sequenced with immunoSEQ multiplex PCR; TCRdb's copy has only in-frame clones and lacks some. V and J calls and clone size are copied from that table; D and trimming were computed from the DNA. The sample has around 300,000 clones, 87% seen once; the top ten hold around 2.1%. The CDR3 sequence is 16 residues long. Germline lookup yields CDR1 SGHRS and CDR2 YFSETQ. The ends were cut back, 0 bases at V and 3 bases at J, with 15 bases in the middle. The chain links TRBV5-1 to TRBJ1-1; D gene uncertain. Sequencing was performed on peripheral blood. The sequence was obtained from a man aged 18 to 35 with active or convalescent COVID-19. Here the CDR3 reads CASSLVVGRRDTEAFF. The CDR3 DNA sequence: TGCGCCAGCAGCTTGGTCGTGGGGAGGCGGGACACTGAAGCTTTCTTT. The whole variable domain, remainder taken from reference TRBV5-1 and TRBJ1-1, is KAGVTQTPRYLIKTRGQQVTLSCSPISGHRSVSWYQQTPGQGLQFLFEYFSETQRNKGNFPGRFSGRQFSNSRSEMNVSTLELGDSALYLCASSLVVGRRDTEAFFGQGTRLTVV.